This T cell receptor (beta chain) is drawn from a study of blood T cell repertoires in COVID-19. Study information: T cells, B-cell-depleted T cells, or PBMCs supplied cDNA or gDNA.

In Seattle, patients joined the study during active infection and were tracked longitudinally. Germline V gives CDR1 KGHSH, CDR2 LQKENI. CDR3 length: 13 amino acids. With V trimmed by 2 bases and J by 3 bases, 1 base remained unmatched. In the authors' workflow: Quantification of nucleated cells was approximated via reference gene primer amplification. Here immunoSEQ multiplex PCR was the method, and the copy in TCRdb shows in-frame clones only, minus some. D and trimming were read from the DNA, whereas the V and J calls and clone size are those reported in that table. The profile shows around 47,000 clones, around 85% of them singletons.

The rearrangement links TRBV18 to TRBJ2-7; TRBD1 agrees at 7 bases. This clonotype was obtained from a woman aged 80 or over with COVID-19, enrolled during active disease. The sequenced material came from peripheral blood. The CDR3 sequence is CASSPGQVYEQYF. CDR3 nucleotides: TGTGCCAGCTCACCAGGACAGGTCTACGAGCAGTACTTC.